Shown below are 18 T cell receptor beta chains from a single sample sequenced in a study of regulatory T cells in long-lasting Graves disease. Investigators prepared the TCR beta libraries by applying iRepertoire HTBI primers and Arm-PCR of CDR3 regions. One entry per CDR3 protein results from TCRdb running MiXCR on the multiplex PCR reads. The data hold roughly 500,000 distinct CDR3 sequences, with less than 25% observed a single time. Described time point: persistent/refractory GD, antithyroid drugs over 5 years with positive TRAb. Preparation of the TCR library used RNA extracted from PBMCs. This material consisted of peripheral blood mononuclear cells (PBMCs), taken when the disease was refractory, from a patient treated with antithyroid drugs. All receptors come from a female donor with Graves disease.

This clonotype was detected many times. The chain joins TRBV2 to TRBJ2-7, with a possible D match to TRBD2 (5 bases). This CDR3 has 14 amino acids. The V end lost 1 base, the J end lost 4 bases, and 11 bases lay between the germline ends. Germline V gene sequence: CDR1 SNHLY, CDR2 FYNNEI. The CDR3 reads CASSEVGRGYEQYF. The CDR3 DNA reads TGTGCCAGCAGTGAAGTGGGCCGGGGTTACGAGCAGTACTTC. Drawing the rest from reference TRBV2 and TRBJ2-7, the complete variable domain is EPEVTQTPSHQVTQMGQEVILRCVPISNHLYFYWYRQILGQKVEFLVSFYNNEISEKSEIFDDQFSVERPDGSNFTLKIRSTKLEDSAMYFCASSEVGRGYEQYFGPGTRLTVT.

This clonotype was observed a single time. A much larger clone lies a single base off, so this may be a read error. V and J are TRBV6-2 or TRBV6-3 and TRBJ2-7, with D possibly called TRBD1 or TRBD2 (5 bases each). CDR1 is MNHEY, CDR2 SVGEGT, per germline. V was cut by 8 bases and J by 4 bases, with 15 bases left in between. This CDR3 has 13 residues. The CDR3 here is CASLTSGGYEQYF. The DNA of the CDR3 is TGTGCCAGCCTTACAAGTGGGGGTTACGAGCAGTACTTC.

This clonotype was seen ten or more times. The chain joins TRBV28 to TRBJ1-1; 8 nucleotides match TRBD1. Looked up from germline, CDR1 is MDHEN and CDR2 is SYDVKM. This CDR3 spans 13 amino acids. Trimming took 5 bases from V and 5 from J; bases not matched to a gene: 4. The CDR3 loop reads CASSDRGWTEAFF. The CDR3 nucleotides read TGTGCCAGCAGTGACAGGGGCTGGACTGAAGCTTTCTTT.

V usage is TRBV15 and J usage is TRBJ2-5, with TRBD2 matching over 8 bases. CDR1 and CDR2 (germline): LNHNV, YYDKDF (reference sequence). CDR3 length: 16 residues. Germline trimming cut 3 bases from V and 1 base from J; bases unmatched to any gene: 7. The CDR3 protein is CATSSLTGGPQETQYF. CDR3 DNA sequence: TGTGCCACCAGCAGTCTAACGGGAGGGCCCCAAGAGACCCAGTACTTC.

This clonotype was seen many times. The chain uses TRBV6-1 and TRBJ2-7, with 8 bases identical to TRBD1. Per germline, CDR1 MNHNS and CDR2 SASEGT. Trimming cost V 6 bases and J 6 bases; bases outside gene matches: 10. The CDR3 spans 14 residues. CDR3: CASRSTGGRSEQYF. DNA for the CDR3: TGTGCCAGCAGATCAACAGGGGGGCGGTCCGAGCAGTACTTC.

The chain carries TRBV24-1 and TRBJ2-6; possibly TRBD1 or TRBD2 for D (5 bases each). CDR1 and CDR2 (germline): KGHDR, SFDVKD. The V gene lost 3 bases and the J gene lost 1 base, with 12 bases spanning the gap. The CDR3 is 17 residues long. The DNA of the CDR3 is TGTGCCACCAGTGATCGGGACCGATCTTCTGGGGCCAACGTCCTGACTTTC. As protein: CATSDRDRSSGANVLTF.

The chain couples TRBV4-1 to TRBJ2-7; D is undetermined. This CDR3 spans 15 amino acids. Trimming pared 0 bases from V and 0 bases from J, leaving 9 bases between. CDR1 is MGHRA, CDR2 YSYEKL, per germline. CDR3 loop: CASSQDRPSSYEQYF. Written as DNA, the CDR3 is TGCGCCAGCAGCCAAGATCGCCCCAGCTCCTACGAGCAGTACTTC.

Ten or more counts support this clonotype. J is TRBJ1-1 and V is TRBV11-2, with 8 bases matching TRBD1. This CDR3 is 14 amino acids long. Germline V gives CDR1 SGHAT, CDR2 FQNNGV. Trimming at V came to 5 bases and at J to 2 bases, leaving 4 bases not matched to a gene. CDR3 sequence: CASSPDRGNTEAFF. The CDR3 DNA is TGTGCCAGCAGCCCCGACAGGGGAAACACTGAAGCTTTCTTT.

Comment on this clonotype: A read error may be the cause here, since a much bigger clone is one base away. The chain carries TRBV6-2 or TRBV6-3 and TRBJ2-5; 15 bases agree with TRBD2. After removal of 5 bases from V and 7 bases from J, the junction contained 8 bases not matched to a gene. Per germline, CDR1 MNHEY and CDR2 SVGEGT. The CDR3 is 16 amino acids. CDR3 sequence reads: CASSRGLAGGPGTQYF. The CDR3 nucleotides are TGTGCCAGCAGTCGTGGACTAGCGGGAGGGCCAGGGACCCAGTACTTC.

This clonotype was observed a handful of times. The gene calls are TRBV12-3 or TRBV12-4 and TRBJ1-5, with D uncertain. The V end was cut by 5 bases, the J end by 4 bases, with 12 bases between. The CDR3 is made up of 14 amino acids. CDR3 region: CASSLHGANQPQHF. The CDR3 DNA follows: TGTGCCAGCAGTCTCCATGGAGCAAATCAGCCCCAGCATTTT.

This clonotype was picked up many times. This chain uses TRBV11-1 with TRBJ2-2, with 8 bases that match TRBD2. The CDR3 is 15 amino acids. The ends lost 4 bases at V and 6 bases at J; junction bases unmatched: 7. CDR1 SGHAT and CDR2 FQDESV come from the germline V gene (reference sequence). The CDR3 DNA follows: TGTGCCAGCAGCTCTCGGGAGGGCCACGCCGGGGAGCTGTTTTTT. Protein product: CASSSREGHAGELFF. The variable domain in full, completed from reference TRBV11-1 and TRBJ2-2, reads EAEVAQSPRYKITEKSQAVAFWCDPISGHATLYWYRQILGQGPELLVQFQDESVVDDSQLPKDRFSAERLKGVDSTLKIQPAELGDSAMYLCASSSREGHAGELFFGEGSRLTVL.

The gene calls are TRBV5-4 and TRBJ1-1; 10 nucleotides align to TRBD1. Germline-derived CDR1 and CDR2 are SGHNT and YYREEE (reference sequence). V dropped 4 bases and J dropped 1; count of bases not matched to a gene: 7. The CDR3 is 16 residues long. The CDR3 loop reads CASSLPTGGSNTEAFF. CDR3 bases: TGTGCCAGCAGCCTACCGACAGGGGGCTCGAACACTGAAGCTTTCTTT.

This clonotype was recorded at least ten times. The chain employs TRBV20-1 and TRBJ1-4; D may be TRBD1 (5 bases). The V and J ends lost 0 bases and 0 bases respectively, with 8 bases between them. CDR1 and CDR2 (germline): DFQATT, SNEGSKA (reference sequence). This CDR3 is 15 amino acids long. This chain's CDR3 is CSARDWGSTNEKLFF. The CDR3 DNA sequence: TGCAGTGCTAGAGATTGGGGGTCAACTAATGAAAAACTGTTTTTT.

In its sample, this clonotype was seen a few times. The genes are TRBV7-6 and TRBJ2-7; D perhaps matches TRBD2 (6 bases). This CDR3 has 11 amino acids. Germline V gene data show CDR1 as SGHVS and CDR2 as FNYEAQ. The V end was cut by 5 bases, the J end by 5 bases, with 7 bases between. The CDR3 DNA reads TGTGCCAGCAGCCCGGGAGACGAGCAGTACTTC. This codes for CASSPGDEQYF.

The chain couples TRBV20-1 to TRBJ2-3; the D gene is possibly TRBD1 (6 bases). V lost 8 bases and J lost 6, with 24 bases in between. CDR1 DFQATT and CDR2 SNEGSKA come from the germline V gene (reference sequence). This CDR3 is built from 15 residues. The CDR3 region is CSPSSNRVAYDTQYF. In DNA, the CDR3 is TGCAGTCCGAGTTCGAACAGGGTCGCGTATGATACGCAGTATTTT.

V gene TRBV27 combines with J gene TRBJ2-2; 7 bases are shared with TRBD1. Germline values: CDR1 MNHEY, CDR2 SMNVEV (reference sequence). This CDR3 comprises 17 residues. The V gene end was trimmed by 6 bases and the J gene end by 9 bases; junction bases not matched to a gene: 19. As DNA, the CDR3 is TGTGCCAGCAGACCCCCCCGGGACAGCCTCAGCAAAAGGGAGCTGTTTTTT. Encoded protein: CASRPPRDSLSKRELFF.

Concerning this clonotype: This sequence may be a read error, since a much larger clone differs from it by one base. The gene calls are TRBV29-1 and TRBJ2-5, with a possible D match to TRBD2 (5 bases). V was cut by 7 bases and J by 1 base, with 13 bases left in between. CDR3 size: 13 residues. Germline CDR1 reads SQVTM; CDR2 reads ANQGSEA. CDR3 sequence: CSAPIGSQETQYF. For the CDR3, the DNA is TGCAGCGCACCGATAGGGAGCCAAGAGACCCAGTACTTC.

This clonotype was counted ten times or more. The chain combines TRBV6-1 with TRBJ2-5; D remains unclear. V gave up 6 bases and J gave up 4 bases, with 18 bases separating them. Germline V gene lookup returns CDR1 MNHNS and CDR2 SASEGT. This CDR3 is 15 amino acids long. This CDR3 reads CASRQTMPLLETQYF. In nucleotides, the CDR3 is TGTGCCAGCAGGCAGACAATGCCATTATTAGAGACCCAGTACTTC.